One T cell receptor beta chain is described in this entry. It may be a read error: a sequence one base away is much more abundant. Before thyroid surgery, none of the patients had received any treatment. This entry is derived from a study of metastatic and nonmetastatic thyroid tumors. V was trimmed by 9 bases and J by 1 base, leaving 15 bases between them. The germline V gene encodes CDR1 MNHNS and CDR2 SASEGT. The CDR3 has 14 amino acids. With MiXCR, TCRdb called clones anew from the PCR reads. Found here are about 32,000 clones, 25% of them singletons; the top ten hold over 8.5%. Sequencing input: blood. The sequence derives from a female donor with papillary thyroid cancer or a benign thyroid nodule (not recorded which). Some clones in this sample may be carry-over from other donors' samples. The chain employs TRBV6-1 and TRBJ1-1; D unresolved. The CDR3 spells CARGYGGENTEAFF. CDR3 bases: TGTGCCAGAGGTTACGGTGGGGAGAACACTGAAGCTTTCTTT.